This T cell receptor beta chain derives from a study of T cell responses to AZD1222 COVID-19 vaccine. Germline V lookup: CDR1 MGHRA, CDR2 YSYEKL. The CDR3 runs 15 residues. V was pared by 0 bases and J by 3 bases, with 1 base of the junction left unmatched. Using immunoSEQ multiplex PCR, the repertoire was profiled, and TCRdb retains in-frame clones only, with some absent. This sample carries some 80,000 clones, 90% of them seen once, and the ten largest clones take 3.3%. It was second doses at about 4 or about 12 weeks that were pooled. The study's findings and limits: After two AZD1222 doses, spike-specific TCR breadth and depth rose versus day 0. Spike as a whole was targeted by vaccine-associated CD4 TCRs, dominant at 160-218 and 743-854. It should be noted that donors were predominantly white British and more often female, and clonal diversity was possibly underestimated.

Concerning this clone: What it binds is not known.

Sample: peripheral blood, taken 28 days after the second AZD1222 dose. The TCR originated in an adult who received the AZD1222 COVID-19 vaccine. This chain connects TRBV4-1 to TRBJ2-5, with 10 positions matching TRBD2. The CDR3 loop is CASSQDGLAEETQYF. The DNA of the CDR3 is TGCGCCAGCAGCCAAGATGGACTAGCGGAAGAGACCCAGTACTTC.